Listed here is a single TCR beta chain. Its specific antigen is unknown. The sample holds no much larger clone one base away, and base qualities are not on file. This sample was included in a study of blood T cell repertoires in COVID-19 (dated by TCRdb to the early 2020s). About the study as a whole: Samples from collaborators originated in the United States, Italy and Spain and spanned both the acute and convalescent phases of COVID-19. The prospective study material was composed of cDNA or gDNA derived from T cells, B-cell-depleted T cells, or PBMCs. Deeply sampled blood TCRbeta repertoires from subjects exposed to, actively infected with, or recovered from COVID-19 were included in the dataset. A freely available public database, intended as a resource for researchers studying the immune response to SARS-CoV-2, is where the repertoires were released. Samples came from the ongoing ImmuneRACE study (first 160 participants) plus 1,254 subjects from 6 global collaborators. A de-identified subject ID, COVID-19 status, age in years and sex were almost always included in the sample metadata. HLA class I and class II types, where available, came from metadata supplied by the sample provider rather than from assay-based typing. Findings and caveats that apply to the study as a whole: The amount of clinical and demographic metadata varied by source and participant and was provided uncurated.

TCRbeta CDR3 regions were amplified from genomic DNA using the immunoSEQ Assay, a bias-controlled multiplex PCR. The authors processed their data as follows. The number of nucleated cells in each sample was estimated from the amplification of reference gene primers within the assay. To quantify the absolute abundance of each unique TCRbeta CDR3 rearrangement, sequence reads were collapsed and filtered. Productive Simpson clonality was computed per sample as the square root of Simpson's diversity index over productive rearrangements. As stored in TCRdb, this immuneACCESS dataset retains in-frame rearrangements with V and J assigned. A fraction of the clones does not appear; measured against another copy, unresolved V genes explain less than half of the discrepancy, and the remainder lacks a known reason. Clonal size and the V and J genes are those of that table, whereas D and trimming came from the DNA. This sample lists approximately 60,000 clones; around 85% were detected once. Together, the top ten hold roughly 18% of the sample.

Whole blood was collected in K2EDTA tubes by collaborating institutions according to the institutions' own protocols. For TCRbeta analysis, collaborator samples were shipped as frozen whole blood, as isolated PBMCs, or as DNA extracted from either sample type. Trimming at the junction amounts to 6 bases on V and 0 bases on J, and the germline ends lie 12 bases apart. The CDR3, from cysteine to phenylalanine, totals 15 residues. Just CDR3 DNA is preserved here, 45 bases in frame from base 1. CDR1 SNHLY and CDR2 FYNNEI are derived from the germline V gene. The chain uses TRBV2 and TRBJ1-5; a tentative D match to TRBD1 spans 6 bases. The sequence came from a man aged 55 to 70 with acute or convalescent COVID-19. The sample was peripheral blood. The CDR3 corresponds to CASRVDSNSNQPQHF. Read as DNA, the sequence is TGTGCCAGCAGGGTGGACAGTAATAGCAATCAGCCCCAGCATTTT.